The T cell receptor beta chain under discussion was sequenced for a study of T cell responses to AZD1222 COVID-19 vaccine (dated by TCRdb to 2020 to 2022). Regarding the complete study: AZD1222 recipients whose second dose came at about 4 weeks and those whose second dose came at about 12 weeks were combined into one group, since spike-specific TCR depth and breadth did not differ between the two schedules. A total of roughly 240 trial participants underwent TCR sequencing, of whom 200 to 220 received two doses of AZD1222 and about 25 received two doses of the MenACWY control vaccine. Enrollment into the trials was organized by age into subgroups of 18-55, 56-69 and 70-plus years, and those subgroups contained roughly 150, 30 and 60 TCR-sequenced participants, respectively.

According to the study, the label for this sample's time point signals: baseline before first vaccination. Vaccinee samples came from UK trials COV001 and COV002, including a single-blind randomized controlled phase 2/3 trial of AZD1222 (ChAdOx1 nCoV-19) in healthy adults. For TCRbeta chain sequencing, PBMC samples from trial participants were taken at day 0 and at day 28 after the second dose. As regards this clone: The antigen this receptor binds is unknown. The sample holds no much larger clone one base away, and base qualities are not on file.

The CDR3 regions of human TCRbeta chains were analyzed by immunosequencing. From the authors' description of their analysis: TCRs in the repertoires were compared against a reference library of SARS-CoV-2-specific TCRs that had been generated with the MIRA antigen-specificity platform. Breadth was defined as the fraction of unique TCRs that were SARS-CoV-2-associated. Depth was defined as the fraction of total T cells that were SARS-CoV-2-associated. Using the MIRA data, every spike-specific TCR was mapped to the spike region that the TCR reacted to and assigned to either a CD4 or a CD8 class. Log10-transformed breadth and depth values were compared by one-way ANOVA with Sidak's multiple comparisons tests. This is the immuneACCESS table as TCRdb keeps it, with only in-frame sequences that have V and J called. A part of the clones is gone; compared with another copy, unresolved V genes explain less than half, and the rest is unexplained. V, J and clone size derive from that table, while D and trimming were established from the DNA sequence. The sample table contains 150,000 to 200,000 clones; only one count was recorded for around 89% of them. Around 5.8% of the sample goes to the ten largest clones.

A distance of 13 bases separates the germline ends of V and J, which lose 8 bases and 4 bases respectively. The germline V gene (reference sequence) yields SEHNR for CDR1 and FQNEAQ for CDR2. Counted from cysteine to phenylalanine, this CDR3 has 13 amino acids. Left in the record is the CDR3 DNA by itself, 39 bases read in frame from the first base. On the study overall, not on this receptor specifically: After two AZD1222 doses, both the breadth and the depth of spike-specific TCRs were significantly higher than at day 0 and than in MenACWY recipients. In the small 56-69-year group, the increase in depth fell short of significance, most likely because of low power. Reportedly, close to half of the unique spike-specific TCRs recognized epitopes lying outside the regions that are mutated in the B.1.351 and B.1.1.7 variants. CD4 TCRs associated with the vaccine covered the entire spike protein, and the dominant responses were in regions 160-218 and 743-854. Participants were mostly white British and included more females than males, and it was suggested by the authors that clonal diversity may have been underestimated. No day 14 peak-response samples were available, so repertoires were characterized only after the peak T cell response. Conclusions about previously exposed vaccinees are limited because only five to seven AZD1222 recipients were SARS-CoV-2 seropositive at baseline.

This receptor chain uses TRBV7-9 and TRBJ2-3, with the D gene uncertain. The sequenced sample was peripheral blood, obtained on day 0 of AZD1222 vaccination. The TCR was taken from an adult in good health. The CDR3 protein is CASDSQPPDTQYF. The DNA sequence is given as TGTGCCAGCGACTCCCAACCCCCAGATACGCAGTATTTT.